A single sample is the source of the 32 T cell receptor beta chains below, sequenced in a study of blood T cell repertoires in COVID-19. The assay was immunoSEQ multiplex PCR, and TCRdb's table has in-frame clones only and misses some. The sample lists about 110,000 clones, roughly nine tenths occurring once. The sample taken for sequencing was peripheral blood. Source of these receptors: a woman of 80 years or more with acute or convalescent COVID-19.

The V and J genes are TRBV3-1 (or the pseudogene TRBV3-2) and TRBJ2-7; 9 bases match TRBD1. The germline V gene has CDR1 LGHDT and CDR2 YNNKEL (reference sequence). The CDR3 is 14 residues long. The J segment lost 2 bases and the V segment lost 6 bases, leaving 5 bases of the junction unmatched. CDR3 sequence reads: CASRGTGRPYEQYF. The CDR3 DNA sequence: TGTGCCAGCAGGGGGACAGGGCGCCCCTACGAGCAGTACTTC.

The rearrangement joins TRBV7-3 to TRBJ2-6; TRBD2 is a possible D gene (5 bases). V lost 1 base and J lost 0, with 7 bases in between. This CDR3 contains 16 residues. The V gene's germline CDR1 is SGHTA and CDR2 FQGTGA. The CDR3 here is CASSLSGSSGANVLTF. CDR3 nucleotide sequence: TGTGCCAGCAGCTTAAGCGGGTCCTCTGGGGCCAACGTCCTGACTTTC.

This clone was seen once. The V gene is TRBV18, the J gene TRBJ2-5, with 8 bases lining up with TRBD1. The V and J ends lost 4 bases and 9 bases, in that order; junction bases with no gene match: 13. The CDR3 spans 15 residues. Germline CDR1 reads KGHSH; CDR2 reads LQKENI. CDR3 amino acids: CASSRQGAGLTPQYF. The CDR3 DNA reads as TGTGCCAGCTCACGCCAGGGGGCTGGGTTGACGCCCCAGTACTTC.

V gene TRBV18 combines with J gene TRBJ2-4; 8 nucleotides agree with TRBD2. With V trimmed by 0 bases and J by 0 bases, 4 bases remained unmatched. Germline CDR1 and CDR2: KGHSH and LQKENI. This CDR3 is built from 17 residues. CDR3: CASSPPPGREAKNIQYF. In DNA form, the CDR3 reads TGTGCCAGCTCACCACCCCCCGGGAGGGAAGCCAAAAACATTCAGTACTTC.

The chain employs TRBV7-3 and TRBJ2-1, with D tentatively TRBD2 (7 bases). The CDR3 sequence is 13 residues long. The germline gives CDR1 SGHTA, CDR2 FQGTGA. V lost 8 bases to trimming and J lost 10 bases, with 18 bases between them. CDR3 amino acids: CASEPGGGAEQFF. The CDR3 DNA reads TGTGCCAGCGAGCCTGGGGGGGGCGCCGAGCAGTTCTTC.

This clone was recorded once. The genes are TRBV30 and TRBJ1-1; D remains ambiguous. The germline V and J ends were trimmed by 0 bases and 3 bases, with 11 bases remaining between them. The CDR3 totals 14 residues. The germline gives CDR1 GTSNPN, CDR2 SVGIG (reference sequence). CDR3 protein: CAWSVRVSDTEAFF. CDR3 DNA: TGTGCCTGGAGTGTACGAGTCTCGGACACTGAAGCTTTCTTT.

This chain uses TRBV11-2 with TRBJ2-7; D gene uncertain. V lost 3 bases, J lost 3 bases, and 9 bases lay in between. The CDR3 length is 13 residues. From germline, CDR1 is SGHAT and CDR2 FQNNGV. In DNA, the CDR3 is TGTGCCAGCAGCTTTGCACCCGGCTACGAGCAGTACTTC. Its translation is CASSFAPGYEQYF.

This clone was picked up one time. J is TRBJ2-2 and V is TRBV18, with TRBD2 as a possible D gene (6 bases). V lost 3 bases and J lost 2, with 16 bases in between. Per the germline V gene, CDR1 is KGHSH and CDR2 is LQKENI. The length of the CDR3 is 17 residues. CDR3 in amino acids: CASSPPEGTDNTGELFF. For the CDR3, the DNA is TGTGCCAGCTCACCTCCTGAGGGGACTGATAACACCGGGGAGCTGTTTTTT.

J is TRBJ2-7 and V is TRBV5-5; 9 positions agree with TRBD1. This CDR3 has 19 amino acids. Germline V gene data show CDR1 as SGHKS and CDR2 as YYEKEE (reference sequence). J lost 3 bases, V lost 4 bases, and 20 bases had no gene match. The CDR3 coding sequence is TGTGCCAGCAGCAGAACCCTTACTAGTCCGGGACAGGGAAGCTACGAGCAGTACTTC. Translation gives CASSRTLTSPGQGSYEQYF.

This sequence joins TRBV2 and TRBJ1-1; possibly TRBD1 for D (6 bases). The germline V gene encodes CDR1 SNHLY and CDR2 FYNNEI. CDR3 length: 13 amino acids. Trimming took off 5 bases at V and 2 bases at J, with 9 bases between the two ends. CDR3 loop: CASSTQGNTEAFF. CDR3 nucleotide sequence: TGTGCCAGCAGTACACAGGGTAACACTGAAGCTTTCTTT. Based on the CDR3 plus reference TRBV2 and TRBJ1-1, the full variable domain is EPEVTQTPSHQVTQMGQEVILRCVPISNHLYFYWYRQILGQKVEFLVSFYNNEISEKSEIFDDQFSVERPDGSNFTLKIRSTKLEDSAMYFCASSTQGNTEAFFGQGTRLTVV.

This clone was detected many times. This chain uses TRBV5-5 with TRBJ1-4; a weak D match, TRBD1 (6 bases). Trimming cost V 3 bases and J 3 bases, with 9 bases left between them. Germline CDR1 is SGHKS and CDR2 is YYEKEE (reference sequence). The length of the CDR3 is 14 residues. CDR3 region: CASSSGQSNEKLFF. CDR3 coding DNA: TGTGCCAGCAGCTCAGGACAGTCTAATGAAAAACTGTTTTTT.

The chain joins TRBV16 to TRBJ1-1; 8 bases fit TRBD1. This CDR3 comprises 15 residues. V gave up 3 bases and J gave up 1 base; unmatched junction bases: 4. CDR1 is KGHSY, CDR2 FQNENV, per germline. The CDR3: CASSQRQGSNTEAFF. As DNA, the CDR3 is TGTGCCAGCAGCCAGCGACAGGGGTCGAACACTGAAGCTTTCTTT.

The rearrangement links TRBV9 to TRBJ2-1; TRBD1 is a possible D gene (6 bases). This CDR3 is built from 14 residues. CDR1 SGDLS and CDR2 YYNGEE come from the germline V gene. Trimming took 1 base from V and 7 from J, leaving 12 bases between them. Here the CDR3 reads CASSVSPDRNEQFF. The DNA of the CDR3 is TGTGCCAGCAGCGTAAGCCCCGACAGGAATGAGCAGTTCTTC.

This chain joins TRBV7-9 and TRBJ2-3; tentatively, D is TRBD1 (6 bases). The CDR3 covers 14 residues. Germline lookup yields CDR1 SEHNR and CDR2 FQNEAQ (reference sequence). V was shortened by 1 base and J by 4 bases, with 9 bases between the two germline ends. CDR3 sequence (DNA): TGTGCCAGCAGCTTAGTCAGGGGAGCAGATACGCAGTATTTT. This gives the protein CASSLVRGADTQYF.

The J gene is TRBJ1-6, the V gene TRBV2, with D maybe TRBD1 (5 bases). Germline lookup yields CDR1 SNHLY and CDR2 FYNNEI. The CDR3 has 15 residues. The V end lost 6 bases, the J end lost 0 bases, and 9 bases lay between the germline ends. CDR3 coding DNA: TGTGCCAGCAGGTGGACATTCTCCTATAATTCACCCCTCCACTTT. The encoded protein is CASRWTFSYNSPLHF. The whole variable domain, filled in from reference TRBV2 and TRBJ1-6, reads EPEVTQTPSHQVTQMGQEVILRCVPISNHLYFYWYRQILGQKVEFLVSFYNNEISEKSEIFDDQFSVERPDGSNFTLKIRSTKLEDSAMYFCASRWTFSYNSPLHFGNGTRLTVT.

This chain uses TRBV10-3 with TRBJ1-1; no clear D gene. Per the germline V gene, CDR1 is ENHRY and CDR2 is SYGVKD. CDR3 length: 14 residues. The V and J ends lost 7 bases and 1 base respectively, with 13 bases between them. DNA of the CDR3: TGTGCCATCACCGAACCCAACAAGAACACTGAAGCTTTCTTT. Its translation is CAITEPNKNTEAFF.

The rearrangement joins TRBV19 to TRBJ2-1; 8 nucleotides line up with TRBD2. This CDR3 spans 15 amino acids. Per the germline V gene, CDR1 is LNHDA and CDR2 is SQIVND (reference sequence). V lost 2 bases, J lost 4 bases, and 4 bases stayed unmatched. The CDR3 loop reads CASSISGGPYNEQFF. In nucleotides, the CDR3 is TGTGCCAGTAGTATAAGCGGGGGCCCATACAATGAGCAGTTCTTC.

This chain joins TRBV7-2 and TRBJ1-1, with 12 positions matching TRBD1. The length of the CDR3 is 16 residues. With 5 bases clipped from V and 5 bases from J, the junction kept 9 bases outside the gene matches. CDR1 is SGHTA and CDR2 is FQGNSA in the germline V gene. Here the CDR3 reads CASSTGTGGYQTEAFF. The CDR3 nucleotides read TGTGCCAGCAGCACCGGGACAGGGGGCTATCAAACTGAAGCTTTCTTT.

CDR3 bases: TGCGCCAGCAGCTTGGGTCCAGGGGGAACCGGGGAGCTGTTTTTT. Translated: CASSLGPGGTGELFF. This sequence joins TRBV5-1 and TRBJ2-2, with 7 nucleotides matching TRBD1. The length of the CDR3 is 15 residues. Germline CDR1 and CDR2: SGHRS and YFSETQ. With 0 bases clipped from V and 5 bases from J, the junction kept 4 bases outside the gene matches.

The J gene is TRBJ2-5, the V gene TRBV7-3, with D unclear. The CDR3 has 15 residues. Per the germline V gene, CDR1 is SGHTA and CDR2 is FQGTGA. V lost 5 bases to trimming and J lost 5 bases, with 18 bases between them. CDR3 nucleotide sequence: TGTGCCAGCAGCCTTACCGGGTCCAACGGGGAGACCCAGTACTTC. Translated: CASSLTGSNGETQYF. Together with reference TRBV7-3 and TRBJ2-5, the CDR3 gives the full variable domain: GAGVSQTPSNKVTEKGKYVELRCDPISGHTALYWYRQSLGQGPEFLIYFQGTGAADDSGLPNDRFFAVRPEGSVSTLKIQRTERGDSAVYLCASSLTGSNGETQYFGPGTRLLVL.

About this clone itself: Other DNA sequences in this sample translate to the same CDR3. The rearrangement uses TRBV28 and TRBJ1-2; a weak D match, TRBD1 (6 bases). Germline V gene lookup returns CDR1 MDHEN and CDR2 SYDVKM. Trimming removed 5 bases from V and 4 bases from J, with 11 bases in between. The CDR3 is 13 residues long. CDR3 protein: CASSLTGPYGYTF. In DNA form, the CDR3 reads TGTGCCAGCAGTCTGACAGGCCCCTATGGCTACACCTTC.

The rearrangement uses TRBV25-1 and TRBJ2-5; perhaps TRBD2 as D (5 bases). CDR3 length equals 13 residues. Trimming stripped 0 bases from V and 5 bases from J, with 7 bases between. Germline V gene lookup returns CDR1 MGHDK and CDR2 SYGVNS. The CDR3 coding sequence is TGTGCCAGCAGTGAATATACGGGGGAGACCCAGTACTTC. This encodes CASSEYTGETQYF.

The J gene is TRBJ1-4, the V gene TRBV3-1 (or the pseudogene TRBV3-2); D gene uncertain. CDR3 length: 14 amino acids. V dropped 1 base and J dropped 7 bases, with 10 bases sitting between them. From germline, CDR1 is LGHDT and CDR2 YNNKEL (reference sequence). The CDR3 loop is CASSQVWAGEKLFF. For the CDR3, the DNA is TGTGCCAGCAGCCAAGTTTGGGCGGGTGAAAAACTGTTTTTT.

The chain joins TRBV3-1 (or the pseudogene TRBV3-2) to TRBJ1-3, with D unclear. Trimming removed 1 base at V and 0 bases at J, with 4 bases between. The CDR3 runs 14 residues. The germline V gene encodes CDR1 LGHDT and CDR2 YNNKEL (reference sequence). CDR3 loop: CASSQGLSGNTIYF. CDR3 coding DNA: TGTGCCAGCAGCCAAGGGCTCTCTGGAAACACCATATATTTT.

The rearrangement links TRBV7-2 to TRBJ2-7, with D perhaps matching TRBD1 (7 bases). The ends were cut back, 4 bases at V and 0 bases at J, with 16 bases in the middle. The germline V gene has CDR1 SGHTA and CDR2 FQGNSA. This CDR3 has 16 residues. The CDR3: CASSSAAGQSSYEQYF. The CDR3 DNA is TGTGCCAGCAGCTCGGCGGCGGGACAGAGCTCCTACGAGCAGTACTTC.

The rearrangement links TRBV4-3 to TRBJ2-1; 8 nucleotides align to TRBD1. The trim removed 1 base at V and 6 bases at J, leaving 5 bases unmatched. Looked up from germline, CDR1 is LGHNA and CDR2 is YSLEER. The length of the CDR3 is 15 residues. CDR3 loop: CASSQGTGYGNEQFF. The CDR3 DNA is TGCGCCAGCAGCCAAGGGACAGGGTACGGCAATGAGCAGTTCTTC.

The chain links TRBV3-1 (or the pseudogene TRBV3-2) to TRBJ2-1; tentatively, D is TRBD1 (5 bases). V lost 4 bases and J lost 6, with 13 bases in between. CDR1 and CDR2 from the germline V gene are LGHDT and YNNKEL (reference sequence). This CDR3 is built from 14 residues. The CDR3 DNA follows: TGTGCCAGCAGCCCTTTCCAGGGTGGCAATGAGCAGTTCTTC. Protein product: CASSPFQGGNEQFF.

This rearrangement joins TRBV2 to TRBJ1-1; D possibly corresponds to TRBD1 (5 bases). Trimming shortened V by 4 bases and J by 3 bases, and 12 bases separated the two germline ends. Per germline, CDR1 SNHLY and CDR2 FYNNEI. CDR3 length: 14 amino acids. CDR3 amino acids: CASSAPGLYTEAFF. The CDR3 DNA is TGTGCCAGCAGTGCTCCAGGGTTGTACACTGAAGCTTTCTTT.

The chain employs TRBV6-6 and TRBJ2-7; TRBD1 aligns across 11 bases. Per the germline V gene, CDR1 is MNHNY and CDR2 is SVGAGI (reference sequence). After removal of 6 bases from V and 3 bases from J, the junction contained 16 bases not matched to a gene. The CDR3 loop spans 18 amino acids. CDR3 in amino acids: CASSRVGQGVRKVYEQYF. CDR3 DNA: TGTGCCAGCAGCCGAGTGGGACAGGGGGTTCGAAAAGTCTACGAGCAGTACTTC.

The rearrangement joins TRBV24-1 to TRBJ1-4; D remains ambiguous. This CDR3 is built from 13 residues. Trimming cost V 3 bases and J 14 bases, with 15 bases left between them. Germline CDR1 KGHDR, CDR2 SFDVKD. Here the CDR3 reads CATSDPAVNQLFF. The DNA of the CDR3 is TGTGCCACCAGTGATCCTGCGGTTAACCAGCTGTTTTTT.

The genes are TRBV28 and TRBJ1-2; D gene uncertain. V shed 6 bases and J shed 1 base, with 12 bases lying between them. The CDR3 is made up of 14 amino acids. The germline V gene encodes CDR1 MDHEN and CDR2 SYDVKM. The CDR3 coding sequence is TGTGCCAGCAGCGGGAGCTGGAGTAACTATGGCTACACCTTC. It is translated as CASSGSWSNYGYTF.

The V call is TRBV30, the J call TRBJ1-1, with 8 bases aligning to TRBD1. Germline V gives CDR1 GTSNPN, CDR2 SVGIG (reference sequence). J lost 0 bases, V lost 5 bases, and 5 bases had no gene match. The CDR3 is 14 residues long. CDR3 sequence reads: CAWDRGYMNTEAFF. CDR3 coding DNA: TGTGCCTGGGACAGGGGATACATGAACACTGAAGCTTTCTTT.